This T cell receptor (beta chain) was observed in a study of CD8 T cells in ankylosing spondylitis. Study-wide points: Reportedly, significant enrichment of disease-linked clones occurred in matched ankylosing spondylitis synovial fluid. Characteristic, it appeared, of ankylosing spondylitis blood was a TCR beta motif of roughly 8 highly homologous variants.

The CDR3 consists of 15 residues. The germline V gene encodes CDR1 MRHNA and CDR2 SNTAGT. The J segment lost 6 bases and the V segment lost 0 bases, leaving 1 base of the junction unmatched. This clonotype has a count of ten or more. The antigen is undetermined. In making TCR beta libraries, quantitative 5'-RACE with molecular barcodes was used. TCRdb recomputed calls from the 5' RACE reads with MiXCR, one row per CDR3 protein. The sample lists 110,000 to 150,000 distinct CDR3 sequences; roughly 8% were seen once. Sequenced sample: synovial fluid, either unsorted or a sorted T cell fraction (not recorded which). The rearrangement joins TRBV6-4 to TRBJ2-1, with 11 bases identical to TRBD2. This TCR came from a male donor with ankylosing spondylitis. CDR3 loop: CASSDSSGGANEQFF. CDR3 bases: TGTGCCAGCAGTGACTCTAGCGGGGGGGCCAATGAGCAGTTCTTC.